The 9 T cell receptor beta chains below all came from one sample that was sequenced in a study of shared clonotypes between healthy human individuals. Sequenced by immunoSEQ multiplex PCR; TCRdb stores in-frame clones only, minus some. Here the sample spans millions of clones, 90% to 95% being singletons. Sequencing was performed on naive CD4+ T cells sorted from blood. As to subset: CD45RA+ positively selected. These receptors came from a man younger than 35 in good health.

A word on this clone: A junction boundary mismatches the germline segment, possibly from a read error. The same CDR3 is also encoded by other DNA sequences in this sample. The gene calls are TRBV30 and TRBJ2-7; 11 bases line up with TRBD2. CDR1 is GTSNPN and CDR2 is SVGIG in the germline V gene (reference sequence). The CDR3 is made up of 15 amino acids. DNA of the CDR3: TGTGCCGGGATGGGACTAGCGGAAAACTCCTACGAGCAATACTTC. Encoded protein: CAGMGLAENSYEQYF.

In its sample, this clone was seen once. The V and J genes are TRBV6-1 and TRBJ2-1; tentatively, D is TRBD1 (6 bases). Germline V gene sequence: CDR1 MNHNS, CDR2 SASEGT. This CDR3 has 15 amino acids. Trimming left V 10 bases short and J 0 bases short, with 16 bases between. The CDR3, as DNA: TGTGCCAACACACCGACAGGTAGCTCCTACAATGAGCAGTTCTTC. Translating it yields CANTPTGSSYNEQFF.

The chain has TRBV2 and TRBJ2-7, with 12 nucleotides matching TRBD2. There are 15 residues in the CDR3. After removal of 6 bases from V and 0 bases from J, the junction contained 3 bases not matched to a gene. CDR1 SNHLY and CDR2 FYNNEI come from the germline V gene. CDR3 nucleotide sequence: TGTGCCAGCAGAAGGACTAGCGGGGACTCCTACGAGCAGTACTTC. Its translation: CASRRTSGDSYEQYF.

The CDR3 nucleotides are TGTGCCAGCAGCACAAGGGGACTAGCGGACTTTTGGGGTGAGACCCAGTACTTC. Residues: CASSTRGLADFWGETQYF. The chain employs TRBV7-9 and TRBJ2-5, with 11 bases identical to TRBD2. Germline trimming cut 5 bases from V and 5 bases from J; bases unmatched to any gene: 16. Germline CDR1 reads SEHNR; CDR2 reads FQNEAQ (reference sequence). The CDR3 has 18 amino acids.

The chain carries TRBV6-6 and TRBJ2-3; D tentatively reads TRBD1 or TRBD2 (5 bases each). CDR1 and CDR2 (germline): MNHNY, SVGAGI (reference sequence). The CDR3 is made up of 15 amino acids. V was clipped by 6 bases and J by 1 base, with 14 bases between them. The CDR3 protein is CASRSGTFRTDTQYF. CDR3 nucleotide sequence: TGTGCCAGCAGGTCCGGGACCTTTCGCACAGATACGCAGTATTTT.

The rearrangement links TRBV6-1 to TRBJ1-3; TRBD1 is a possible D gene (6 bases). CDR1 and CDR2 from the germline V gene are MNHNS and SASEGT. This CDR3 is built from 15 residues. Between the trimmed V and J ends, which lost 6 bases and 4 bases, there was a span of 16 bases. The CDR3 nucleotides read TGTGCCAGCAGCATCACGGGGGGGCGAGGAAACACCATATATTTT. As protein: CASSITGGRGNTIYF.

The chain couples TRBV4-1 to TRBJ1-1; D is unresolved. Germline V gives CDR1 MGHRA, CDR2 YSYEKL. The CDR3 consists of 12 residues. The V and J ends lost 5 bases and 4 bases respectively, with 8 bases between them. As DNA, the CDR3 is TGCGCCAGCAGCAGGGAAGGCACTGAAGCTTTCTTT. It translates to CASSREGTEAFF.

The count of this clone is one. Here the CDR3 reads CAISGDRGRYGYTF. The CDR3 nucleotides are TGTGCCATCAGCGGGGACAGGGGTCGCTATGGCTACACCTTC. The J gene is TRBJ1-2, the V gene TRBV10-3, with 10 bases identical to TRBD1. Looked up from germline, CDR1 is ENHRY and CDR2 is SYGVKD. V dropped 6 bases and J dropped 4; count of bases not matched to a gene: 5. The CDR3 spans 14 residues.

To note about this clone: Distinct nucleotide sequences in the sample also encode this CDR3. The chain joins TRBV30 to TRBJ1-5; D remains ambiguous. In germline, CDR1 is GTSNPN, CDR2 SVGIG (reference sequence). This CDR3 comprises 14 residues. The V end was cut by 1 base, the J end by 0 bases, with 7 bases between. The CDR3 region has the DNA TGTGCCTGGAGTGATGGGGTTAGCAATCAGCCCCAGCATTTT. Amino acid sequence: CAWSDGVSNQPQHF.